The 15 T cell receptor beta chains reported below all come from one sample, sequenced in a study of OX40 agonist ivuxolimab in advanced cancers. The table came from immunoSEQ multiplex PCR; TCRdb's copy has only in-frame clones and leaves some out. The sample comprises some 80,000 clones, about 92% of which are singletons, and about 5% rests with the top ten. This specimen was CD4+ or CD8+ T cells sorted from blood, taken in a trial of the OX40 agonist ivuxolimab. The receptors were gathered from an adult with an advanced solid tumor such as melanoma, head and neck, liver or kidney cancer.

The chain employs TRBV5-4 and TRBJ1-4, with 7 bases identical to TRBD1. The CDR3 sequence is 14 residues long. The germline V gene encodes CDR1 SGHNT and CDR2 YYREEE (reference sequence). J gave up 6 bases and V 3 bases, and 5 bases lay outside the gene matches. CDR3 in DNA: TGTGCCAGCAGCTCGGCTGGGACAGATGAAAAACTGTTTTTT. Its protein is CASSSAGTDEKLFF. Drawing the rest from reference TRBV5-4 and TRBJ1-4, the complete variable domain is ETGVTQSPTHLIKTRGQQVTLRCSSQSGHNTVSWYQQALGQGPQFIFQYYREEENGRGNFPPRFSGLQFPNYSSELNVNALELDDSALYLCASSSAGTDEKLFFGSGTQLSVL.

The chain couples TRBV5-1 to TRBJ2-5, with no clear D. Looked up from germline, CDR1 is SGHRS and CDR2 is YFSETQ. V was cut by 2 bases and J by 1 base, with 12 bases left in between. This CDR3 region has 15 residues. The CDR3 reads CASSLQTKGQETQYF. The CDR3 nucleotides read TGCGCCAGCAGCTTACAAACAAAAGGCCAAGAGACCCAGTACTTC. The full variable domain, rest sourced from reference TRBV5-1 and TRBJ2-5, is KAGVTQTPRYLIKTRGQQVTLSCSPISGHRSVSWYQQTPGQGLQFLFEYFSETQRNKGNFPGRFSGRQFSNSRSEMNVSTLELGDSALYLCASSLQTKGQETQYFGPGTRLLVL.

This chain joins TRBV6-5 and TRBJ1-4; 9 nucleotides line up with TRBD1. Per germline, CDR1 MNHEY and CDR2 SVGAGI. CDR3 length: 13 amino acids. Unmatched junction bases numbered 4, after V lost 6 bases and J lost 8 bases. The CDR3 spells CASRDRGREKLFF. The DNA for the CDR3 is TGTGCCAGCAGGGACAGGGGAAGGGAAAAACTGTTTTTT.

V and J are TRBV11-3 and TRBJ2-2, with 10 bases identical to TRBD2. There are 16 residues in the CDR3. Per the germline V gene, CDR1 is SGHNT and CDR2 is YENEEA. The V and J ends lost 6 bases and 5 bases, in that order; junction bases with no gene match: 9. CDR3 DNA: TGTGCCAGCAGGTGGGGACTAGCGCAACGAACCGGGGAGCTGTTTTTT. Protein sequence: CASRWGLAQRTGELFF.

The V gene is TRBV28, the J gene TRBJ2-2; 11 bases are shared with TRBD2. The CDR3 is 17 amino acids. Germline CDR1 reads MDHEN; CDR2 reads SYDVKM. V shed 4 bases and J 4 bases; nucleotides not matched to a gene: 8. The CDR3 spells CASSWVSGRAGTGELFF. As DNA, the CDR3 is TGTGCCAGCAGTTGGGTTAGCGGGAGGGCCGGCACCGGGGAGCTGTTTTTT.

The chain is built from TRBV10-2 and TRBJ1-5; 7 bases are a match to TRBD1. The CDR3 contains 15 residues. J gave up 7 bases and V 0 bases, and 6 bases lay outside the gene matches. The germline CDR1 and CDR2 sequences are WSHSY and SAAADI. Here the CDR3 DNA reads TGCGCCAGCAGTGAGTCAGTAGGGGGCAGGCAGCCCCAGCATTTT. Protein: CASSESVGGRQPQHF.

The chain recombines TRBV7-9 with TRBJ2-7; tentatively, D is TRBD1 (6 bases). V lost 5 bases and J 7 bases, leaving 9 bases between the germline ends. Per the germline V gene, CDR1 is SEHNR and CDR2 is FQNEAQ (reference sequence). There are 11 residues in the CDR3. DNA of the CDR3: TGTGCCAGCAGCGCAGGGGTTGAGCAGTACTTC. Translating it yields CASSAGVEQYF.

The count of this clone is one. The rearrangement uses TRBV12-2 and TRBJ2-7; TRBD2 is the table's D call and was not checked against the DNA. TRBV12-2 is a pseudogene. There are 16 residues in the CDR3. The CDR3 nucleotides read TGTGCAAGTCGCTTAGGAGTGCGAGCGGGAGGGCGTGAGCAGTACTTC. It yields the protein CASRLGVRAGGREQYF.

This clone has a single count. V gene TRBV7-8 combines with J gene TRBJ2-3; D remains ambiguous. Per germline, CDR1 SGHVS and CDR2 FQNEAQ. Trimming cost V 3 bases and J 0 bases, with 13 bases left between them. This CDR3 is built from 16 residues. CDR3 sequence reads: CASSLWAASSTDTQYF. In DNA form, the CDR3 reads TGTGCCAGCAGCTTGTGGGCGGCATCTAGCACAGATACGCAGTATTTT.

The chain's CDR3 is CASSWARINEKLFF. The CDR3 nucleotides are TGTGCCAGCAGTTGGGCCAGGATTAATGAAAAACTGTTTTTT. J is TRBJ1-4 and V is TRBV28; D ambiguous. Deletions cut 4 bases from V and 4 bases from J, with 10 bases between. Germline lookup yields CDR1 MDHEN and CDR2 SYDVKM. CDR3 length: 14 amino acids.

The chain links TRBV25-1 to TRBJ1-2; D might be TRBD1 (6 bases). The CDR3 sequence is 14 residues long. Germline CDR1 and CDR2: MGHDK and SYGVNS. V shed 3 bases and J shed 2 bases, with 10 bases lying between them. DNA for the CDR3: TGTGCCAGCAGTGAGTTCAGGGGAAACTATGGCTACACCTTC. Translated, it gives CASSEFRGNYGYTF.

This chain links TRBV11-3 with TRBJ2-3; D may be TRBD2 (6 bases). Per germline, CDR1 SGHNT and CDR2 YENEEA. The CDR3 consists of 12 residues. The V end was cut by 0 bases, the J end by 9 bases, with 7 bases between. CDR3 loop: CASSLDRGTQYF. The DNA for the CDR3 is TGTGCCAGCAGCTTAGATCGGGGGACGCAGTATTTT.

This chain joins TRBV9 and TRBJ2-2; D possibly corresponds to TRBD1 (6 bases). Trimming removed 4 bases at V and 0 bases at J, with 10 bases between. Germline V lookup: CDR1 SGDLS, CDR2 YYNGEE. The CDR3 runs 15 residues. In nucleotides, the CDR3 is TGTGCCAGCAGCCCCCGACAGGCGAACACCGGGGAGCTGTTTTTT. Translated, it gives CASSPRQANTGELFF.

The chain recombines TRBV6-5 with TRBJ1-2; unclear D gene. V was cut by 4 bases and J by 5 bases, with 14 bases left in between. The CDR3 length is 14 residues. Per germline, CDR1 MNHEY and CDR2 SVGAGI. CDR3 residues: CASSLSGLGYGYTF. CDR3 DNA: TGTGCCAGCAGTTTATCCGGGCTTGGGTATGGCTACACCTTC.

The chain couples TRBV18 to TRBJ1-5, with D possibly being TRBD1 (5 bases). The CDR3 consists of 13 residues. CDR1 KGHSH and CDR2 LQKENI come from the germline V gene. Deletions cut 1 base from V and 8 bases from J, with 9 bases between. The CDR3 DNA follows: TGTGCCAGCTCACCACGGGGGGGTGAGCCCCAGCATTTT. Translated, it gives CASSPRGGEPQHF.